Below are 21 T cell receptor beta chains sequenced from a single sample in a study of T cell changes during pregnancy in multiple sclerosis. Libraries were prepared by immunoSEQ multiplex PCR; TCRdb keeps only in-frame clonotypes and omits some of them. Of over 35,000 clones listed, approximately 92% are singletons. The sequencing sample was made of peripheral blood. Receptors originate from a female donor with multiple sclerosis, enrolled in a pregnancy study.

This clone came up once. The V and J genes are TRBV28 and TRBJ2-7; TRBD1 matches at 7 bases. The trim removed 5 bases at V and 3 bases at J, leaving 10 bases unmatched. CDR1 and CDR2 from the germline V gene are MDHEN and SYDVKM. The CDR3 is made up of 15 amino acids. CDR3 sequence reads: CASSAGQAVFYEQYF. CDR3 nucleotide sequence: TGTGCCAGCAGTGCCGGACAGGCGGTCTTCTACGAGCAGTACTTC.

The chain joins TRBV5-6 to TRBJ1-4, with TRBD1 as a possible D gene (5 bases). Germline CDR1 and CDR2: SGHDT and YYEEEE. V was shortened by 3 bases and J by 3 bases, with 9 bases between the two germline ends. CDR3 length equals 14 residues. The CDR3 nucleotides read TGTGCCAGCAGCTGGGGGGTGGCTAATGAAAAACTGTTTTTT. It yields the protein CASSWGVANEKLFF.

The rearrangement links TRBV6-4 to TRBJ2-3; TRBD2 matches 8 bases. Germline CDR1 is MRHNA and CDR2 is SNTAGT. The CDR3 is 15 amino acids. V lost 2 bases, J lost 5 bases, and 6 bases stayed unmatched. CDR3 amino acids: CASSDRAGGGDTQYF. The DNA for the CDR3 is TGTGCCAGCAGTGACAGGGCGGGAGGAGGAGATACGCAGTATTTT.

The V and J genes are TRBV13 and TRBJ2-3, with 11 bases lining up with TRBD2. The CDR3 is 16 amino acids. The V gene's germline CDR1 is PRHDT and CDR2 FYEKMQ (reference sequence). V was clipped by 5 bases and J by 5 bases; unmatched bases: 9. Written as DNA, the CDR3 is TGTGCCAGCAGCCTCCTGACTAGCGGGATACAAGATACGCAGTATTTT. Translation: CASSLLTSGIQDTQYF.

This clone showed up just once. V is TRBV7-2 and J is TRBJ1-1; D remains ambiguous. Germline V gene data show CDR1 as SGHTA and CDR2 as FQGNSA. This CDR3 is built from 15 residues. V was cut by 0 bases and J by 9 bases, with 17 bases left in between. The CDR3 sequence: CASSLALDSGIKAFF. The CDR3 coding sequence is TGTGCCAGCAGCTTAGCGCTGGATTCGGGAATAAAAGCTTTCTTT.

This clone has only one observation. The genes are TRBV7-8 and TRBJ2-3; 7 bases align to TRBD2. The CDR3 totals 14 residues. The germline V gene encodes CDR1 SGHVS and CDR2 FQNEAQ. V lost 5 bases and J lost 3; bases outside the gene matches: 5. The CDR3 loop is CASSTWRETDTQYF. CDR3 nucleotide sequence: TGTGCCAGCAGCACCTGGCGGGAGACAGATACGCAGTATTTT.

This clone was counted a single time. The chain joins TRBV11-2 to TRBJ2-5; TRBD1 is a possible D gene (6 bases). CDR3 length equals 15 residues. Germline loops: CDR1 SGHAT, CDR2 FQNNGV. Trimming pared 0 bases from V and 3 bases from J, leaving 11 bases between. DNA for the CDR3: TGTGCCAGCAGCTTAGATCTTGAGGGGGAAGAGACCCAGTACTTC. Translating gives CASSLDLEGEETQYF.

The chain is built from TRBV28 and TRBJ1-1, with 8 nucleotides matching TRBD1. The CDR3 has 14 amino acids. The J segment lost 7 bases and the V segment lost 7 bases, leaving 11 bases of the junction unmatched. CDR1 is MDHEN and CDR2 is SYDVKM in the germline V gene. The CDR3 is CASTILGGQGEAFF. Written as DNA, the CDR3 is TGTGCCAGCACTATTCTGGGCGGACAGGGTGAAGCTTTCTTT.

The chain employs TRBV28 and TRBJ1-5; D call uncertain. Germline loops: CDR1 MDHEN, CDR2 SYDVKM. CDR3 length equals 14 residues. V was clipped by 5 bases and J by 0 bases, with 8 bases between them. CDR3 in amino acids: CASSLVYSNQPQHF. The CDR3 region has the DNA TGTGCCAGCAGTCTAGTATATAGCAATCAGCCCCAGCATTTT.

The chain joins TRBV5-1 to TRBJ1-2; D possibly corresponds to TRBD1 (5 bases). CDR1 SGHRS and CDR2 YFSETQ come from the germline V gene. V lost 0 bases and J 6 bases, leaving 6 bases between the germline ends. The CDR3 runs to 12 residues. CDR3 coding DNA: TGCGCCAGCAGCTTGGCGACAGATGGCTACACCTTC. It translates to CASSLATDGYTF.

This clone was seen a single time. The rearrangement links TRBV28 to TRBJ2-3; 7 bases line up with TRBD1. Germline V gene sequence: CDR1 MDHEN, CDR2 SYDVKM. V was clipped by 6 bases and J by 5 bases; unmatched bases: 11. This CDR3 is 15 amino acids long. CDR3 coding DNA: TGTGCCAGCAGGACAGGACAGGTCCAGGTAGATACGCAGTATTTT. This codes for CASRTGQVQVDTQYF.

The chain has TRBV11-3 and TRBJ2-5, with D possibly being TRBD2 (6 bases). The germline V gene encodes CDR1 SGHNT and CDR2 YENEEA. V was cut by 3 bases and J by 3 bases, with 11 bases left in between. There are 14 residues in the CDR3. The CDR3 DNA reads as TGTGCCAGCAGCTTGGGGGGTGGGGAAGAGACCCAGTACTTC. Its protein is CASSLGGGEETQYF.

The chain combines TRBV5-6 with TRBJ1-1; maybe TRBD1 (5 bases). V was pared by 4 bases and J by 4 bases, with 26 bases between. The CDR3 length is 18 residues. Germline CDR1 reads SGHDT; CDR2 reads YYEEEE. The DNA for the CDR3 is TGTGCCAGCAGCCCCCCCGAGGCGGCAGGTGGAAGGGGCACTGAAGCTTTCTTT. This codes for CASSPPEAAGGRGTEAFF.

The chain couples TRBV11-3 to TRBJ2-2; 16 nucleotides align to TRBD2. The length of the CDR3 is 16 residues. The trim removed 4 bases at V and 7 bases at J, leaving 3 bases unmatched. Germline CDR1 SGHNT, CDR2 YENEEA. CDR3 loop: CASSSGLAGGIGELFF. CDR3 nucleotides: TGTGCCAGCAGCTCGGGACTAGCGGGAGGGATCGGGGAGCTGTTTTTT.

CDR3 coding DNA: TGTGCCAGCAGGTGGGGACAGGTTTTCTCGCCCCAGCATTTT. Translation gives CASRWGQVFSPQHF. The chain employs TRBV2 and TRBJ1-5; 8 bases align to TRBD1. The length of the CDR3 is 14 residues. V dropped 6 bases and J dropped 9; count of bases not matched to a gene: 10. Germline CDR1 SNHLY, CDR2 FYNNEI.

The chain links TRBV29-1 to TRBJ2-7, with D perhaps TRBD2 (5 bases). Germline values: CDR1 SQVTM, CDR2 ANQGSEA. The CDR3 has 12 residues. V gave up 4 bases and J gave up 2 bases, with 9 bases separating them. The CDR3 here is CSVVRETYEQYF. Written as DNA, the CDR3 is TGCAGCGTTGTCCGGGAAACCTACGAGCAGTACTTC.

This rearrangement joins TRBV28 to TRBJ2-6, with D perhaps TRBD1 or TRBD2 (5 bases each). Trimming pared 7 bases from V and 2 bases from J, leaving 15 bases between. This CDR3 comprises 16 residues. Germline CDR1 reads MDHEN; CDR2 reads SYDVKM. The CDR3, as DNA: TGTGCCAGCATTCCCGGGACGGTGGCTGGGGCCAACGTCCTGACTTTC. This sequence encodes CASIPGTVAGANVLTF.

V gene TRBV6-1 combines with J gene TRBJ1-5; D may be TRBD1 (6 bases). This CDR3 contains 14 residues. The ends were cut back, 6 bases at V and 5 bases at J, with 14 bases in the middle. Germline CDR1 and CDR2: MNHNS and SASEGT. CDR3 in DNA: TGTGCCAGCAGCTCCGTAGGGGGGGATCAGCCCCAGCATTTT. Its translation is CASSSVGGDQPQHF.

The chain recombines TRBV6-5 with TRBJ2-7; possibly TRBD2 for D (5 bases). The CDR3 is made up of 16 amino acids. V was trimmed by 0 bases and J by 3 bases, leaving 15 bases between them. Germline values: CDR1 MNHEY, CDR2 SVGAGI. The chain's CDR3 is CASSYSMLAGDYEQYF. CDR3 bases: TGTGCCAGCAGTTACTCGATGCTAGCCGGGGACTACGAGCAGTACTTC.

The rearrangement links TRBV7-2 to TRBJ2-7, with 8 bases aligning to TRBD2. The germline V gene has CDR1 SGHTA and CDR2 FQGNSA. The CDR3 has 18 amino acids. V lost 4 bases to trimming and J lost 3 bases; unmatched junction nucleotides: 17. CDR3 residues: CASSSPPGLGNVYYEQYF. DNA of the CDR3: TGTGCCAGCAGCTCCCCCCCGGGACTAGGAAACGTCTACTACGAGCAGTACTTC.

In the case of this clone: The germline gene is not matched at one end of the junction; a read error may be the cause. The J gene is TRBJ2-1, the V gene TRBV5-6; D gene uncertain. The CDR3 contains 15 residues. The germline V gene has CDR1 SGHDT and CDR2 YYEEEE. CDR3 region: CASSLAVADSNGQFF. The CDR3 region has the DNA TGTGCCAGCAGCTTGGCCGTAGCAGATTCAAATGGGCAGTTCTTC.